This record covers a single T cell receptor (beta chain). Its specificity is unknown. The record originates from a study of OX40 agonist ivuxolimab in advanced cancers. The wider study: Patients in dose escalation had liver, melanoma, kidney or head and neck cancers. Eligibility admitted prior anti-PD-1, anti-PD-L1 or anti-CTLA-4 therapy; approximately 40% had some.

Study results and caveats: Researchers report that CD8+ T cells had, on average, more expanded clones than CD4+.

Clones were read by immunoSEQ multiplex PCR, and TCRdb kept only the in-frame ones, dropping some. Among more than 75,000 clones listed, around 84% were seen once. It was autoimmune disease history or systemic immunosuppression that excluded patients. V lost 1 base, J lost 3 bases, and 15 bases lay in between. Per germline, CDR1 LGHNA and CDR2 YNFKEQ. The CDR3 runs to 16 residues. The chain carries TRBV4-2 and TRBJ1-2, with TRBD1 as a possible D gene (6 bases). The TCR originated in an adult with an advanced solid tumor such as melanoma, head and neck, liver or kidney cancer. The sample in question was CD4+ or CD8+ T cells sorted from blood, obtained in a trial of the OX40 agonist ivuxolimab. The CDR3 nucleotides are TGTGCCAGCAGCCAAGGAAAGGGGGGTTCAGACTATGGCTACACCTTC. Residues: CASSQGKGGSDYGYTF.